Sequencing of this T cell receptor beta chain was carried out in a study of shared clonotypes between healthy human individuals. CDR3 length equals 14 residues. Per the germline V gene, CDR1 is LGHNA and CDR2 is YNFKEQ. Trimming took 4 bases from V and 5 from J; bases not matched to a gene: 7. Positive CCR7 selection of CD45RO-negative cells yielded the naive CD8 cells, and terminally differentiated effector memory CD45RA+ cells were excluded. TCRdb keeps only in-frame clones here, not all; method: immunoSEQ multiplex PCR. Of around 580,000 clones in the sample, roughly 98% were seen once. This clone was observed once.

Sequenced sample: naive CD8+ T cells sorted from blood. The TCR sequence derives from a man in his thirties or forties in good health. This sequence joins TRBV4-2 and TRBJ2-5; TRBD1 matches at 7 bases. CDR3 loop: CASSLLAQGETQYF. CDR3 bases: TGTGCCAGCAGCCTCCTAGCACAGGGGGAGACCCAGTACTTC.